The 11 T cell receptor beta chains in this list originate from one sample, sequenced in a study of vaccination and CD4 T cells after COVID-19. The antigens for these receptors are not known. An Oncomine TCR Beta short-read assay was used to sequence the DNA from cultured CD4+ T cells. Via MiXCR, TCRdb re-called the PCR reads, giving one row per CDR3 protein. Altogether around 19,000 distinct CDR3 sequences are present, roughly 50% being singletons, with the ten largest covering roughly 17%. Treatment reported: roughly ten-day PBMC culture with coronavirus spike peptide pools or control peptides (ViraFEST assay). The specimen sequenced was CD4+ T cells from blood, cultured in vitro. Source of these receptors: a human donor who had recovered from COVID-19.

V gene TRBV4-1 combines with J gene TRBJ2-2; 7 bases match TRBD1. After removal of 3 bases from V and 5 bases from J, the junction contained 12 bases not matched to a gene. Germline V gene lookup returns CDR1 MGHRA and CDR2 YSYEKL. The CDR3 consists of 17 residues. In DNA, the CDR3 is TGCGCCAGCAGCCAGGCATGGAAGGGGGCATGGACCGGGGAGCTGTTTTTT. Protein product: CASSQAWKGAWTGELFF.

The chain employs TRBV5-1 and TRBJ2-3, with TRBD1 identical over 7 bases. The CDR3 runs 16 residues. CDR1 SGHRS and CDR2 YFSETQ come from the germline V gene. V lost 4 bases, J lost 1 base, and 9 bases stayed unmatched. The CDR3 reads CASSVSGGLGTDTQYF. In DNA, the CDR3 is TGCGCCAGCAGCGTTTCAGGGGGTCTCGGCACAGATACGCAGTATTTT.

This clonotype is large in the sample. This chain uses TRBV28 with TRBJ1-1; D remains unclear. Germline assignment: CDR1 MDHEN and CDR2 SYDVKM. This CDR3 region has 13 residues. Trimming removed 3 bases from V and 1 base from J, with 6 bases in between. CDR3 in amino acids: CASSFPGNTEAFF. In nucleotides, the CDR3 is TGTGCCAGCAGTTTTCCCGGGAACACTGAAGCTTTCTTT.

The rearrangement links TRBV6-1 to TRBJ1-2; D is possibly TRBD1 (5 bases). The V gene lost 4 bases and the J gene lost 7 bases, with 13 bases spanning the gap. The CDR3 totals 13 residues. Germline loops: CDR1 MNHNS, CDR2 SASEGT. CDR3 bases: TGTGCCAGCAGTGCAGCGGGGCAGTCTGGCTACACCTTC. It is translated as CASSAAGQSGYTF.

The chain uses TRBV28 and TRBJ2-7; 9 nucleotides match TRBD1. The CDR3 totals 14 residues. Germline V gene data show CDR1 as MDHEN and CDR2 as SYDVKM. V lost 5 bases to trimming and J lost 3 bases; unmatched junction nucleotides: 5. This chain's CDR3 is CASSSYRGLYEQYF. In DNA, the CDR3 is TGTGCCAGCAGTAGCTACAGGGGGCTCTACGAGCAGTACTTC.

This clonotype has a handful of counts. This chain connects TRBV24-1 to TRBJ2-2; D call uncertain. CDR1 and CDR2 (germline): KGHDR, SFDVKD. V was trimmed by 3 bases and J by 3 bases, leaving 4 bases between them. The CDR3 is 13 amino acids. The CDR3 DNA sequence: TGTGCCACCAGTGATCGGGACACCGGGGAGCTGTTTTTT. Translated: CATSDRDTGELFF.

The chain joins TRBV7-2 to TRBJ1-6, with no clear D. The V gene lost 3 bases and the J gene lost 11 bases, with 11 bases spanning the gap. The CDR3 sequence is 13 residues long. Germline V lookup: CDR1 SGHTA, CDR2 FQGNSA. Here the CDR3 reads CASSFSSDTPLHF. CDR3 coding DNA: TGTGCCAGCAGCTTCTCCAGCGACACACCCCTCCACTTT.

The chain couples TRBV6-1 to TRBJ2-3, with a tentative D call TRBD2 (6 bases). V lost 7 bases and J lost 6, with 17 bases in between. Germline CDR1 MNHNS, CDR2 SASEGT. The CDR3 runs to 14 residues. Here the CDR3 reads CASNARELRDTQYF. DNA of the CDR3: TGTGCCAGCAACGCACGGGAGCTCCGGGATACGCAGTATTTT.

This clonotype was picked up a small number of times. This chain connects TRBV11-2 to TRBJ2-1; D might be TRBD1 or TRBD2, each matching 5 bases. The CDR3 extends over 17 amino acids. In germline, CDR1 is SGHAT, CDR2 FQNNGV. Trimming left V 5 bases short and J 5 bases short, with 22 bases between. The CDR3 bases are TGTGCCAGCAGCACCTACACCGGGACCAAGCTGAACAATGAGCAGTTCTTC. This sequence encodes CASSTYTGTKLNNEQFF.

The chain employs TRBV27 and TRBJ1-1; TRBD1 aligns across 7 bases. This CDR3 comprises 15 residues. V shed 7 bases and J 3 bases; nucleotides not matched to a gene: 11. Per the germline V gene, CDR1 is MNHEY and CDR2 is SMNVEV (reference sequence). CDR3 DNA: TGTGCCAGCACCCCAGGGGGGGTCCGGGACACTGAAGCTTTCTTT. It codes for CASTPGGVRDTEAFF.

The CDR3 DNA reads as TGCGCCAGCAGCCACACGACCGGGACTACCTACAATGAGCAGTTCTTC. As protein: CASSHTTGTTYNEQFF. The genes are TRBV5-1 and TRBJ2-1; TRBD2 matches at 7 bases. With 4 bases clipped from V and 2 bases from J, the junction kept 9 bases outside the gene matches. Germline CDR1 reads SGHRS; CDR2 reads YFSETQ. This CDR3 spans 16 amino acids. Full variable domain (remainder filled in from reference TRBV5-1 and TRBJ2-1): KAGVTQTPRYLIKTRGQQVTLSCSPISGHRSVSWYQQTPGQGLQFLFEYFSETQRNKGNFPGRFSGRQFSNSRSEMNVSTLELGDSALYLCASSHTTGTTYNEQFFGPGTRLTVL.